The T cell receptor (beta chain) under discussion was sequenced for a study of T cell responses to AZD1222 COVID-19 vaccine (dated by TCRdb to the early 2020s). Describing the broader study: A total of 230 to 250 trial participants underwent TCR sequencing, of whom 200 to 220 received two doses of AZD1222 and about 25 received two doses of the MenACWY control vaccine. Enrollment into the trials was organized by age into subgroups of 18-55, 56-69 and 70-plus years, and those subgroups contained roughly 150, 30 and 60 TCR-sequenced participants, respectively. The full study reports these points: Epitopes outside the regions mutated in the B.1.351 and B.1.1.7 variants were reportedly recognized by nearly half of the unique spike-specific TCRs. Conclusions about previously exposed vaccinees are limited because only six or seven AZD1222 recipients were SARS-CoV-2 seropositive at baseline. CD4 TCRs associated with the vaccine covered the entire spike protein, and the dominant responses were in regions 160-218 and 743-854. In the small 56-69-year group, the increase in depth fell short of significance, most likely because of low power. Participants were mostly white British and included more females than males, and it was suggested by the authors that clonal diversity may have been underestimated. Because no day 14 peak-response samples were available, the repertoires could be characterized only after the peak T cell response. A significant rise in spike-specific TCR breadth and depth was observed after two AZD1222 doses relative to day 0 and relative to MenACWY recipients.

With respect to this clone: Its recognized antigen is unknown. The input lacks base qualities; no much larger clone sits a single base away.

The time point label for this specimen denotes: about 28 days (+/-7) after the second vaccine dose. AZD1222 recipients given second doses at about 4 weeks or at about 12 weeks were pooled, since spike-specific TCR depth and breadth were not found to differ between the two schedules. Vaccinee samples came from UK trials COV001 and COV002, including a single-blind randomized controlled phase 2/3 trial of AZD1222 (ChAdOx1 nCoV-19) in healthy adults. For TCRbeta chain sequencing, PBMC samples from trial participants were taken at day 0 and at day 28 after the second dose. V is pared back by 0 bases and J by 1 base, with 9 bases lying between the germline termini. Based on the germline V gene (reference sequence), the CDR1 and CDR2 sequences are GTSNPN and SVGIG. The CDR3 covers 14 residues, taking in both the cysteine and the phenylalanine. Just CDR3 DNA is preserved here, 42 bases in frame from base 1.

The CDR3 regions of human TCRbeta chains were analyzed by immunosequencing. In the source study's methods: TCRs in the repertoires were matched against a reference library of SARS-CoV-2-specific TCRs that had been generated with the MIRA antigen-specificity platform. Breadth meant the fraction of unique TCRs that were SARS-CoV-2-associated, whereas depth meant the fraction of total T cells that were SARS-CoV-2-associated. Using the MIRA data, each spike-specific TCR was assigned both to the spike region to which the TCR was reactive and to a CD4 or CD8 class. Log10-transformed breadth and depth values were compared by one-way ANOVA with Sidak's multiple comparisons tests. The table was pulled from immuneACCESS by TCRdb, which kept in-frame rearrangements only. Such tables lose some clones; where checked, under half of the loss comes from unresolved V genes, and the rest has no known cause. D and trimming come from the DNA, and the V and J calls and clone size come from that table. Present in this sample are approximately 150,000 clones, about 90% of which were seen just once. The ten largest clones represent approximately 3.9% of the sample.

The chain couples TRBV30 to TRBJ1-1; the D gene identity is not certain. The input for sequencing was peripheral blood, taken 28 days after the second AZD1222 dose. The TCR sequence derives from an adult who received the AZD1222 COVID-19 vaccine. DNA sequence: TGTGCCTGGAGTGTCGGGCAGCCGAACACTGAAGCTTTCTTT. Its protein product is CAWSVGQPNTEAFF.